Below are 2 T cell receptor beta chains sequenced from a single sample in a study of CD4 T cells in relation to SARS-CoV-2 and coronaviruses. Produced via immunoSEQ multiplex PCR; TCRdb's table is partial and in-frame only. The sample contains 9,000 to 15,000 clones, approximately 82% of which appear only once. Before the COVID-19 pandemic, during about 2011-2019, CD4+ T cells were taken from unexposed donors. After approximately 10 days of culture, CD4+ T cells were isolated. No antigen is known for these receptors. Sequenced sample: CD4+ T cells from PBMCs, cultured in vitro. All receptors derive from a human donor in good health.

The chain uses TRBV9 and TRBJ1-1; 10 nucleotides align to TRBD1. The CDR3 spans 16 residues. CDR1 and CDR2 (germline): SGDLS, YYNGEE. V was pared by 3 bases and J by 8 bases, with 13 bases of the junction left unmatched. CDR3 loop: CASSGGTGVSFGEAFF. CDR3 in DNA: TGTGCCAGCAGCGGCGGGACAGGGGTATCGTTTGGGGAAGCTTTCTTT.

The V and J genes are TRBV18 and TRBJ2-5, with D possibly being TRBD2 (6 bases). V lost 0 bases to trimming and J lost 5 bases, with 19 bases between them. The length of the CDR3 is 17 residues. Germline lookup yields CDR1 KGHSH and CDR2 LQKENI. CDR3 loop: CASSPPAGLPGMETQYF. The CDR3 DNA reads TGTGCCAGCTCACCACCGGCGGGACTCCCAGGGATGGAGACCCAGTACTTC.